These 20 T cell receptor beta chains were sequenced from one sample in a study of T cell responses to AZD1222 COVID-19 vaccine. Some clones are missing from TCRdb's copy, which holds only in-frame ones; the method was immunoSEQ multiplex PCR. The sample yields 150,000 or so clones, around 86% seen once. Here the sequenced sample was peripheral blood, taken on day 0 of AZD1222 vaccination. The receptors were sampled from an adult in good health.

The gene calls are TRBV6-5 and TRBJ1-2; the D is unclear. V was pared by 0 bases and J by 1 base, with 9 bases between. CDR1 and CDR2 (germline): MNHEY, SVGAGI. This CDR3 is 15 amino acids long. This chain's CDR3 is CASSYSWNGNYGYTF. The CDR3 nucleotides read TGTGCCAGCAGTTACTCGTGGAATGGTAACTATGGCTACACCTTC.

The gene calls are TRBV27 and TRBJ1-2; D remains unclear. Germline V gives CDR1 MNHEY, CDR2 SMNVEV (reference sequence). V lost 8 bases and J lost 3, with 16 bases in between. CDR3 length: 14 residues. The CDR3: CASGKSDRYYGYTF. In DNA, the CDR3 is TGTGCCAGCGGGAAAAGCGATCGCTACTATGGCTACACCTTC.

The chain is built from TRBV5-5 and TRBJ1-4; D is uncertain. The V end was cut by 6 bases, the J end by 5 bases, with 5 bases between. CDR1 and CDR2 (germline): SGHKS, YYEKEE (reference sequence). The CDR3 has 11 residues. Here the CDR3 reads CASTANEKLFF. DNA of the CDR3: TGTGCCAGCACAGCAAATGAAAAACTGTTTTTT.

The chain links TRBV11-2 to TRBJ2-1; TRBD1 or TRBD2 may be the D gene (5 bases each). CDR1 and CDR2 (germline): SGHAT, FQNNGV. This CDR3 has 15 residues. Deletions cut 4 bases from V and 8 bases from J, with 18 bases between. CDR3 residues: CASSSRGQPTDEQFF. The CDR3 DNA sequence: TGTGCCAGCAGCTCCCGGGGCCAACCAACAGATGAGCAGTTCTTC.

V and J are TRBV19 and TRBJ2-2; TRBD2 matches at 10 bases. Trimming removed 3 bases from V and 6 bases from J; junction bases left unmatched: 4. The CDR3 has 15 amino acids. From germline, CDR1 is LNHDA and CDR2 SQIVND (reference sequence). The CDR3 loop reads CASSIALAGAGELFF. CDR3 bases: TGTGCCAGTAGTATCGCGCTAGCGGGGGCCGGGGAGCTGTTTTTT.

The chain is built from TRBV6-2 or TRBV6-3 and TRBJ2-6, with D possibly matching TRBD2 (6 bases). CDR1 is MNHEY and CDR2 is SVGEGT in the germline V gene. The CDR3 consists of 15 residues. Trimming shortened V by 4 bases and J by 4 bases, and 11 bases separated the two germline ends. This CDR3 is CASSLGGPGANVLTF. The CDR3 coding sequence is TGTGCCAGCAGTTTAGGAGGGCCCGGGGCCAACGTCCTGACTTTC.

Only a few counts were recorded for this clone. V usage is TRBV24-1 and J usage is TRBJ2-3; 8 bases line up with TRBD1. The germline CDR1 and CDR2 sequences are KGHDR and SFDVKD. CDR3 length equals 15 residues. With 3 bases clipped from V and 3 bases from J, the junction kept 4 bases outside the gene matches. Here the CDR3 reads CATSDDRQGTDTQYF. The CDR3 DNA follows: TGTGCCACCAGTGATGACCGACAGGGGACAGATACGCAGTATTTT.

About this clone: The identical CDR3 is also encoded by other nucleotide sequences in the sample. The chain carries TRBV6-5 and TRBJ2-1; D possibly corresponds to TRBD2 (5 bases). The V gene lost 2 bases and the J gene lost 0 bases, with 11 bases spanning the gap. The germline V gene encodes CDR1 MNHEY and CDR2 SVGAGI. There are 16 residues in the CDR3. CDR3 nucleotide sequence: TGTGCCAGCAGTTACCGAGGGCAGAGCTCCTACAATGAGCAGTTCTTC. This encodes CASSYRGQSSYNEQFF.

The CDR3 sequence is CASSPAETQYF. In DNA form, the CDR3 reads TGTGCCAGCAGTCCCGCAGAGACCCAGTACTTC. This rearrangement joins TRBV6-6 to TRBJ2-5; no definite D call. The CDR3 loop spans 11 amino acids. Trimming took 5 bases from V and 4 from J, leaving 5 bases between them. Germline V gene data show CDR1 as MNHNY and CDR2 as SVGAGI (reference sequence).

The chain has TRBV3-1 (or the pseudogene TRBV3-2) and TRBJ1-2; TRBD1 aligns across 8 bases. The V segment lost 1 base and the J segment 0 bases; nucleotides outside the gene matches: 4. The CDR3 loop spans 16 amino acids. Per the germline V gene, CDR1 is LGHDT and CDR2 is YNNKEL (reference sequence). This chain's CDR3 is CASSQGGQGANYGYTF. In DNA, the CDR3 is TGTGCCAGCAGCCAAGGAGGACAGGGAGCTAACTATGGCTACACCTTC.

The V call is TRBV2, the J call TRBJ1-2, with 8 bases that match TRBD1. This CDR3 has 15 residues. Per the germline V gene, CDR1 is SNHLY and CDR2 is FYNNEI. J gave up 12 bases and V 8 bases, and 20 bases lay outside the gene matches. The CDR3 sequence is CASEGQGRIVPRDTF. CDR3 DNA: TGTGCCAGCGAAGGACAGGGTCGTATTGTCCCGCGGGACACCTTC.

The genes are TRBV29-1 and TRBJ2-5; D uncertain. Trimming shortened V by 3 bases and J by 4 bases, and 9 bases separated the two germline ends. The CDR3 contains 12 residues. Germline values: CDR1 SQVTM, CDR2 ANQGSEA. The CDR3 DNA sequence: TGCAGCGTTGAGGTCCTTGGAGAGACCCAGTACTTC. Encoded protein: CSVEVLGETQYF.

The chain links TRBV6-5 to TRBJ1-3, with D possibly being TRBD1 (5 bases). The length of the CDR3 is 15 residues. Looked up from germline, CDR1 is MNHEY and CDR2 is SVGAGI. V shed 5 bases and J shed 2 bases, with 13 bases lying between them. CDR3 nucleotides: TGTGCCAGCAGTCACCCTGGGACGGCTGGAAACACCATATATTTT. This sequence encodes CASSHPGTAGNTIYF.

The rearrangement links TRBV2 to TRBJ2-4; perhaps D is TRBD1 or TRBD2 (5 bases each). Germline CDR1 reads SNHLY; CDR2 reads FYNNEI. The CDR3 spans 15 residues. V lost 8 bases, J lost 1 base, and 15 bases lay in between. Here the CDR3 reads CASGRGLTAKNIQYF. The CDR3 nucleotides are TGTGCCAGCGGCCGGGGCTTAACTGCCAAAAACATTCAGTACTTC.

J is TRBJ2-7 and V is TRBV7-2; D gene unclear. This CDR3 is built from 13 residues. Germline V gene sequence: CDR1 SGHTA, CDR2 FQGNSA. With 2 bases removed from V and 1 base from J, the gap between germline ends came to 6 bases. The CDR3 bases are TGTGCCAGCAGCTTAAAGGGATCCTACGAGCAGTACTTC. Its protein is CASSLKGSYEQYF. Together with reference TRBV7-2 and TRBJ2-7, the CDR3 gives the full variable domain: GAGVSQSPSNKVTEKGKDVELRCDPISGHTALYWYRQSLGQGLEFLIYFQGNSAPDKSGLPSDRFSAERTGGSVSTLTIQRTQQEDSAVYLCASSLKGSYEQYFGPGTRLTVT.

The chain joins TRBV5-5 to TRBJ1-6; D is uncertain. Germline assignment: CDR1 SGHKS and CDR2 YYEKEE (reference sequence). The length of the CDR3 is 12 residues. With 3 bases removed from V and 14 bases from J, the gap between germline ends came to 12 bases. DNA of the CDR3: TGTGCCAGCAGCTCCGCCTTCGGAACCCTCCACTTT. This encodes CASSSAFGTLHF.

The CDR3 reads CASSQETYNEQFF. CDR3 DNA: TGCGCCAGCAGCCAAGAAACCTACAATGAGCAGTTCTTC. J is TRBJ2-1 and V is TRBV4-3; D gene ambiguous. V gave up 0 bases and J gave up 2 bases, with 2 bases separating them. Germline lookup yields CDR1 LGHNA and CDR2 YSLEER. The CDR3 has 13 amino acids.

This rearrangement joins TRBV6-2 or TRBV6-3 to TRBJ2-1, with a tentative D call TRBD2 (7 bases). The CDR3 runs to 16 residues. V gave up 0 bases and J gave up 6 bases, with 15 bases separating them. Germline CDR1 reads MNHEY; CDR2 reads SVGEGT. The CDR3 here is CASSYSIGGLSNEQFF. For the CDR3, the DNA is TGTGCCAGCAGTTACTCGATCGGGGGGCTTAGCAATGAGCAGTTCTTC.

This clone was seen once. The CDR3 loop is CASSLSPPLTGTFGYTF. The CDR3 DNA sequence: TGTGCCAGCTCACTATCACCTCCCCTGACAGGGACCTTTGGCTACACCTTC. The rearrangement links TRBV18 to TRBJ1-2; 7 nucleotides agree with TRBD1. CDR3 length equals 17 residues. J was trimmed by 7 bases and V by 4 bases; bases with no gene match: 18. Germline CDR1 reads KGHSH; CDR2 reads LQKENI.

The chain is built from TRBV15 and TRBJ1-2; D remains unclear. From germline, CDR1 is LNHNV and CDR2 YYDKDF (reference sequence). CDR3 length: 14 amino acids. V gave up 0 bases and J gave up 8 bases, with 13 bases separating them. DNA for the CDR3: TGTGCCACCAGCAGAGATAAAGCCGCCCCGGGCTACACCTTC. It specifies CATSRDKAAPGYTF.